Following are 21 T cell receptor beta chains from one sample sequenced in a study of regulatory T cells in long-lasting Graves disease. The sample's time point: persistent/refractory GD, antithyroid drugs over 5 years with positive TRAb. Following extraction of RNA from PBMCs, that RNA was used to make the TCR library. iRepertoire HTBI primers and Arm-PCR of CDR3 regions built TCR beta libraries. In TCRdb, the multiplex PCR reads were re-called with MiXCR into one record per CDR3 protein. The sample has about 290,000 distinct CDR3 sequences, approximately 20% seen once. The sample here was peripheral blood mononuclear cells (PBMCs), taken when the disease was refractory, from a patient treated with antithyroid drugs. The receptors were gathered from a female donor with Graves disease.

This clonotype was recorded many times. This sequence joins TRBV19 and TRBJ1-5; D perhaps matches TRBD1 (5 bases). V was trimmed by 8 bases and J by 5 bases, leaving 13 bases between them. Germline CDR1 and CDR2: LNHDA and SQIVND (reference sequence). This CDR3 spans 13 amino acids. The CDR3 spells CASGGGRDQPQHF. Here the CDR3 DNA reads TGTGCCAGTGGGGGTGGCAGGGATCAGCCCCAGCATTTT.

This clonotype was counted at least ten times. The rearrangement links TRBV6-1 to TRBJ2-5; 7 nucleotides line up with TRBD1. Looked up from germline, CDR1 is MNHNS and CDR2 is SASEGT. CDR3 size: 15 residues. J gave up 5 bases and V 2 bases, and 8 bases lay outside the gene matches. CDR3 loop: CASSESNRGWETQYF. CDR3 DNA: TGTGCCAGCAGTGAATCGAACAGGGGTTGGGAGACCCAGTACTTC.

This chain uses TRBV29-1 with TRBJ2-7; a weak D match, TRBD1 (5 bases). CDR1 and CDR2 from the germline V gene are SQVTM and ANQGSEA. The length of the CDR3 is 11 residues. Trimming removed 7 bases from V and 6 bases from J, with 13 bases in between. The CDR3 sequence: CSALAQGEQYF. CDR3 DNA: TGCAGCGCTCTGGCCCAGGGCGAGCAGTACTTC.

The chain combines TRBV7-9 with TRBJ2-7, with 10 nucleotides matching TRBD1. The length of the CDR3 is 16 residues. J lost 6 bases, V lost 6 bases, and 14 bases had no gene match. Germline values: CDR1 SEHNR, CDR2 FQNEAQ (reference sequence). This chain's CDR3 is CASRRPGTGAPFEQYF. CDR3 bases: TGTGCCAGCAGGCGTCCCGGGACAGGGGCTCCGTTCGAGCAGTACTTC. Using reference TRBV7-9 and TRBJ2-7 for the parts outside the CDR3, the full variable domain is DTGVSQNPRHKITKRGQNVTFRCDPISEHNRLYWYRQTLGQGPEFLTYFQNEAQLEKSRLLSDRFSAERPKGSFSTLEIQRTEQGDSAMYLCASRRPGTGAPFEQYFGPGTRLTVT.

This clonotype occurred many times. CDR3 sequence (DNA): TGTGCCAGCAGCTCTGGGACGGAGGGTAACGAGCAGTACTTC. Protein product: CASSSGTEGNEQYF. The chain is built from TRBV7-9 and TRBJ2-7; D may be TRBD2 (6 bases). Germline CDR1 and CDR2: SEHNR and FQNEAQ (reference sequence). With 4 bases removed from V and 5 bases from J, the gap between germline ends came to 15 bases. The CDR3 has 14 residues.

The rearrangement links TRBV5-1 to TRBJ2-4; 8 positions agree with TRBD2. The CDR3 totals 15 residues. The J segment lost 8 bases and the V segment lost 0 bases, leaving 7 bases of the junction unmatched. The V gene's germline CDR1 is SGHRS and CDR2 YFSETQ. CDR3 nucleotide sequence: TGCGCCAGCAGCTTGGAGGCGGGACTAGGGGACATTCAGTACTTC. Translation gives CASSLEAGLGDIQYF.

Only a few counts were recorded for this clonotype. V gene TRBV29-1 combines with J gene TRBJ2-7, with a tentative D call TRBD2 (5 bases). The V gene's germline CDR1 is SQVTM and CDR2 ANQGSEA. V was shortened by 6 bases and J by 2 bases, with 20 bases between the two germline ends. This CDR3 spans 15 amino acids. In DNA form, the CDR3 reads TGCAGCGTCCTAGCCTCCTGGGCAGGAACCTACGAGCAGTACTTC. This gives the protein CSVLASWAGTYEQYF.

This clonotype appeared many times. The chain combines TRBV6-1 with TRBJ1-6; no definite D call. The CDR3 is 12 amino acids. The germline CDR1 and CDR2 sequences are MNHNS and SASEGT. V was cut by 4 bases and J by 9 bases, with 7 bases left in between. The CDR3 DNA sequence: TGTGCCAGCAGTGGGGCAGCTTCACCCCTCCACTTT. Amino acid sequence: CASSGAASPLHF.

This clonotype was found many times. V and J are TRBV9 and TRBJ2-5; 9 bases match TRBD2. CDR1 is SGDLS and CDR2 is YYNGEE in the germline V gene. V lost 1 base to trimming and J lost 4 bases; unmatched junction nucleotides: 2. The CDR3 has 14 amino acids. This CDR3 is CASSVRAGGETQYF. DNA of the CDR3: TGTGCCAGCAGCGTACGAGCGGGAGGAGAGACCCAGTACTTC.

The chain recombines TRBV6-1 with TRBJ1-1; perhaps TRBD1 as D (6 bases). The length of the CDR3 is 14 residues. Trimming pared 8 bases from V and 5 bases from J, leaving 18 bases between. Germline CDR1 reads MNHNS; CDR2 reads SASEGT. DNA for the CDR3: TGTGCCAGCCTTTCATCCCTAGGGGGGACTGAAGCTTTCTTT. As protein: CASLSSLGGTEAFF.

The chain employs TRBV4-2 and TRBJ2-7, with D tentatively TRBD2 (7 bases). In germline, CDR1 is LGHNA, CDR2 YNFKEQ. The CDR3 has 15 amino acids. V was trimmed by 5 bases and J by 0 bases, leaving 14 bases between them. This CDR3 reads CASSYGGGSSYEQYF. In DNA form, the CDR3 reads TGTGCCAGCAGCTATGGGGGGGGCAGCTCCTACGAGCAGTACTTC.

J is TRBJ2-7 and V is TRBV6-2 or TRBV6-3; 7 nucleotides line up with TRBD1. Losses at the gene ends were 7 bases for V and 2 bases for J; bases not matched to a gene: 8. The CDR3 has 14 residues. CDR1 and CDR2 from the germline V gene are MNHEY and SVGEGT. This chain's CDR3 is CASTLAQGAYEQYF. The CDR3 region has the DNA TGTGCCAGCACCCTCGCCCAGGGGGCCTACGAGCAGTACTTC.

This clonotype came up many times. The CDR3 sequence is CASSFSSSWRAEAETQYF. The CDR3 DNA sequence: TGTGCCAGCAGCTTCTCATCGTCTTGGCGCGCCGAGGCAGAGACCCAGTACTTC. J is TRBJ2-5 and V is TRBV7-8; D is uncertain. The CDR3 sequence is 18 residues long. V lost 3 bases to trimming and J lost 4 bases, with 24 bases between them. Germline CDR1 and CDR2: SGHVS and FQNEAQ.

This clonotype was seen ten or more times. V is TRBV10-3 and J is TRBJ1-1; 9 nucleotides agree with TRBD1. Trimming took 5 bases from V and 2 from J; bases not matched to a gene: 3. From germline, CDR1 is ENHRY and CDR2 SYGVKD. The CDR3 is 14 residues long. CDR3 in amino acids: CAISPGQGNTEAFF. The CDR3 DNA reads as TGTGCCATCAGTCCGGGACAGGGCAACACTGAAGCTTTCTTT.

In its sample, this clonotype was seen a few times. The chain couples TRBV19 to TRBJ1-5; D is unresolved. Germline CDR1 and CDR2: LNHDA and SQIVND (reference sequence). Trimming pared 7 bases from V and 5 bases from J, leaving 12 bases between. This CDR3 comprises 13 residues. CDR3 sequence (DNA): TGTGCCAGTACTCTCACACCCGATCAGCCCCAGCATTTT. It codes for CASTLTPDQPQHF.

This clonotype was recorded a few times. CDR3 bases: TGTGCCAGCAGTGGGGACGCGACGGCACCCCTCCACTTT. This translates into CASSGDATAPLHF. This chain connects TRBV12-3 or TRBV12-4 to TRBJ1-6; the D gene is possibly TRBD1 (5 bases). V dropped 5 bases and J dropped 11 bases, with 13 bases sitting between them. The CDR3 contains 13 residues.

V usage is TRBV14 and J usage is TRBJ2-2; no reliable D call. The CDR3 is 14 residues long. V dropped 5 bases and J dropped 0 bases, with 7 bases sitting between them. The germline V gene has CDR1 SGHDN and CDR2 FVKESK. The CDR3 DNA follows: TGTGCCAGCAGCTTCGCTGCGAACACCGGGGAGCTGTTTTTT. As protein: CASSFAANTGELFF.

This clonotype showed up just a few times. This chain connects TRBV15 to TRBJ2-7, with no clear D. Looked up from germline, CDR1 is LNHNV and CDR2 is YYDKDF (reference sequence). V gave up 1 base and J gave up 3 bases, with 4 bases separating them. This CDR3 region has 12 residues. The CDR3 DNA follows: TGTGCCACCAGCAGAGCCCACTACGAGCAGTACTTC. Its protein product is CATSRAHYEQYF.

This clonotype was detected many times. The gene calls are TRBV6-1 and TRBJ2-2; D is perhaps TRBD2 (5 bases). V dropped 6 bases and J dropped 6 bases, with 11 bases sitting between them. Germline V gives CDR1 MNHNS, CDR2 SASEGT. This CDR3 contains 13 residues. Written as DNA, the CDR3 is TGTGCCAGCAGACCCCTAGCAGCCGGGGAGCTGTTTTTT. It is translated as CASRPLAAGELFF.

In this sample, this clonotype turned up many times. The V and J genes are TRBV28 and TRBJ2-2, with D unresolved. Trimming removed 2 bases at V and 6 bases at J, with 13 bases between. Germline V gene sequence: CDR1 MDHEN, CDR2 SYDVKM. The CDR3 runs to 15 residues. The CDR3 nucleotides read TGTGCCAGCAGTTTACAGGTAGCCCTCGCCGGGGAGCTGTTTTTT. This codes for CASSLQVALAGELFF.

DNA for the CDR3: TGTGCCTGGAGTGGGTACAGGGCCTTGGGGGACACTGAAGCTTTCTTT. This codes for CAWSGYRALGDTEAFF. V and J are TRBV30 and TRBJ1-1; weak D call: TRBD1 (6 bases). In germline, CDR1 is GTSNPN, CDR2 SVGIG (reference sequence). Trimming left V 1 base short and J 3 bases short, with 18 bases between. The CDR3 is 16 amino acids.